These 10 T cell receptor beta chains share one sample of origin, sequenced in a study of shared clonotypes between healthy human individuals. Clones were sequenced by immunoSEQ multiplex PCR, and TCRdb holds only the in-frame ones, with some missing. The sample lists fewer than 3 million clones, roughly 90% seen once, with approximately 0.4% in the top ten. Sequences were obtained from naive CD4+ T cells from PBMCs. Noted subset: CD45RA+ positively selected. These receptors were obtained from a man aged 18-30 years in good health. Some clones in this sample may be carry-over from other donors' samples.

V gene TRBV28 combines with J gene TRBJ2-1; D is ambiguous. CDR3 length equals 12 residues. Germline V gives CDR1 MDHEN, CDR2 SYDVKM. V dropped 3 bases and J dropped 10 bases, with 10 bases sitting between them. Here the CDR3 reads CASSLMWVEQFF. The CDR3 coding sequence is TGTGCCAGCAGTTTGATGTGGGTGGAGCAGTTCTTC.

The chain combines TRBV7-8 with TRBJ2-1; D is unresolved. This CDR3 has 14 residues. The V gene lost 7 bases and the J gene lost 1 base, with 11 bases spanning the gap. Germline CDR1 SGHVS, CDR2 FQNEAQ. CDR3 region: CASTVARSYNEQFF. For the CDR3, the DNA is TGTGCCAGCACGGTGGCGAGATCCTACAATGAGCAGTTCTTC.

The rearrangement joins TRBV30 to TRBJ1-4; D is ambiguous. The germline CDR1 and CDR2 sequences are GTSNPN and SVGIG (reference sequence). The CDR3 is 15 amino acids. Trimming left V 1 base short and J 7 bases short, with 16 bases between. The CDR3 here is CAWSAQGRRGEKLFF. CDR3 coding DNA: TGTGCCTGGAGTGCCCAAGGGAGGCGAGGTGAAAAACTGTTTTTT. The whole variable domain, filled in from reference TRBV30 and TRBJ1-4, reads SQTIHQWPATLVQPVGSPLSLECTVEGTSNPNLYWYRQAAGRGLQLLFYSVGIGQISSEVPQNLSASRPQDRQFILSSKKLLLSDSGFYLCAWSAQGRRGEKLFFGSGTQLSVL.

V gene TRBV10-1 combines with J gene TRBJ1-1, with D unresolved. The CDR3 has 13 amino acids. The V end lost 1 base, the J end lost 5 bases, and 8 bases lay between the germline ends. Germline V lookup: CDR1 WNHNN, CDR2 SYGVQD (reference sequence). CDR3 sequence reads: CASSEFQWTEAFF. For the CDR3, the DNA is TGCGCCAGCAGTGAGTTTCAGTGGACTGAAGCTTTCTTT.

CDR3 coding DNA: TGTGCCAGCAGTTTCCTTGGGACAGGGATTCAGCCCCAGCATTTT. Protein sequence: CASSFLGTGIQPQHF. The rearrangement joins TRBV28 to TRBJ1-5; 9 nucleotides align to TRBD1. The CDR3 runs to 15 residues. Germline CDR1 and CDR2: MDHEN and SYDVKM. The ends lost 3 bases at V and 6 bases at J; junction bases unmatched: 6.

The chain joins TRBV1 to TRBJ2-3; TRBD2 is the table's D call, not checked against the DNA. TRBV1 counts as a pseudogene. The CDR3 covers 14 residues. For the CDR3, the DNA is TGCACCAGCAGCCGAATAGCGGGAGAGAATACGCAGTATTTT. Translation gives CTSSRIAGENTQYF.

This chain links TRBV2 with TRBJ1-2; no definite D call. This CDR3 comprises 12 residues. Per germline, CDR1 SNHLY and CDR2 FYNNEI. V lost 5 bases to trimming and J lost 5 bases, with 9 bases between them. In DNA form, the CDR3 reads TGTGCCAGCAGTCAGGAGTTTTATGGCTACACCTTC. Translated: CASSQEFYGYTF.

CDR3 sequence (DNA): TGTGCCAGCAGTCCCCTGGACAGGGTGAACTATGGCTACACCTTC. It is translated as CASSPLDRVNYGYTF. V gene TRBV27 combines with J gene TRBJ1-2; the match to TRBD1 covers 8 bases. V lost 5 bases and J lost 2; bases outside the gene matches: 7. Per germline, CDR1 MNHEY and CDR2 SMNVEV (reference sequence). This CDR3 contains 15 residues.

The chain joins TRBV9 to TRBJ2-7, with TRBD1 matching 10 bases. V gave up 4 bases and J gave up 3 bases; unmatched junction bases: 7. The CDR3 has 15 amino acids. Germline values: CDR1 SGDLS, CDR2 YYNGEE. CDR3 bases: TGTGCCAGCAGCCCCCGGGACAGGGGCTTCTACGAGCAGTACTTC. Its translation is CASSPRDRGFYEQYF. Drawing the rest from reference TRBV9 and TRBJ2-7, the complete variable domain is DSGVTQTPKHLITATGQRVTLRCSPRSGDLSVYWYQQSLDQGLQFLIQYYNGEERAKGNILERFSAQQFPDLHSELNLSSLELGDSALYFCASSPRDRGFYEQYFGPGTRLTVT.

The CDR3 is CASIHGGVAGYAEPLGQYF. The CDR3 nucleotides read TGCGCCAGCATCCATGGGGGAGTAGCGGGATATGCGGAACCTCTCGGGCAGTATTTT. The chain joins TRBV10-1 to TRBJ2-3; TRBD2 aligns across 8 bases. The CDR3 consists of 19 residues. Germline V lookup: CDR1 WNHNN, CDR2 SYGVQD (reference sequence). The J segment lost 11 bases and the V segment lost 7 bases, leaving 29 bases of the junction unmatched.